This paragraph reports one T cell receptor beta chain. The CDR3 sequence is 16 residues long. Germline CDR1 and CDR2: SGHRS and YFSETQ. V lost 4 bases, J lost 7 bases, and 13 bases stayed unmatched. The primer mix had 60 Vbeta and 13 Jbeta primers. The data were produced by immunoSEQ multiplex PCR, yet TCRdb's version contains in-frame clones alone and is incomplete. The sample holds under 110,000 clones; roughly 75% are singletons and the top ten take about 2.5%. This sample was taken from a study of cytomegalovirus exposure and HLA in healthy donors. Input material: PBMCs. This clonotype was sampled from a man in his forties or fifties in good health and CMV-seronegative. The chain carries TRBV5-1 and TRBJ1-4; 7 positions agree with TRBD1. The CDR3 bases are TGCGCCAGCAGCCCTGACCCGAGGGGGCCTCTTGAAAAACTGTTTTTT. As protein: CASSPDPRGPLEKLFF. The full variable domain, in which reference TRBV5-1 and TRBJ1-4 provide the parts outside the CDR3, is KAGVTQTPRYLIKTRGQQVTLSCSPISGHRSVSWYQQTPGQGLQFLFEYFSETQRNKGNFPGRFSGRQFSNSRSEMNVSTLELGDSALYLCASSPDPRGPLEKLFFGSGTQLSVL.